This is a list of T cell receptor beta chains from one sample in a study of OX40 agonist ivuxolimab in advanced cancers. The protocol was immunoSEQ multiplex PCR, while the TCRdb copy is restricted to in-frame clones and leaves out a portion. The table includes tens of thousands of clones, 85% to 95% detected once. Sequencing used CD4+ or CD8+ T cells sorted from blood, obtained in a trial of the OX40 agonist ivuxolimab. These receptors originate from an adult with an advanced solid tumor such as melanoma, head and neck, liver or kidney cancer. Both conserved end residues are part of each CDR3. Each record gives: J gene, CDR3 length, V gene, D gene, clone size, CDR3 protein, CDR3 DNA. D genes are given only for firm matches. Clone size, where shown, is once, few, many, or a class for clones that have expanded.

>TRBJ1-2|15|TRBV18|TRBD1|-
CASSPAGQGPYGYTF
TGTGCCAGCTCACCAGCAGGACAGGGGCCCTATGGCTACACCTTC
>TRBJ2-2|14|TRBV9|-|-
CASSVVQGTGELFF
TGTGCCAGCAGCGTTGTACAGGGCACCGGGGAGCTGTTTTTT
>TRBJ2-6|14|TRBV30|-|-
CAWSVISGANVLTF
TGTGCCTGGAGTGTAATCTCTGGGGCCAACGTCCTGACTTTC
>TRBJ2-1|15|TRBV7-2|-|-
CASSLISGTGNEQFF
TGTGCCAGCAGCTTAATAAGCGGGACAGGCAATGAGCAGTTCTTC
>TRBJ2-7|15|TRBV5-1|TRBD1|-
CASSLGGQGYYEQYF
TGCGCCAGCAGCTTGGGGGGACAGGGTTACTACGAGCAGTACTTC
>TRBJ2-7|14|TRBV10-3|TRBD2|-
CAISGEGRLYEQYF
TGTGCCATCAGCGGGGAGGGCAGACTCTACGAGCAGTACTTC
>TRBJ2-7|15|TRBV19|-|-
CASSPITGPAYEQYF
TGTGCCAGTAGTCCGATCACAGGGCCCGCCTACGAGCAGTACTTC
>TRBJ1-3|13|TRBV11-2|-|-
CASSPGVGNTIYF
TGTGCCAGCAGCCCCGGCGTAGGAAACACCATATATTTT
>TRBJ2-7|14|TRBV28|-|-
CASSFATETYEQYF
TGTGCCAGCAGTTTTGCTACTGAGACCTACGAGCAGTACTTC
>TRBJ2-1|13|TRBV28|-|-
CALCDPTYNEQFF
TGTGCCCTATGTGACCCAACCTACAATGAGCAGTTCTTC
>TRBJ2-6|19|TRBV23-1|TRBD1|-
CASRTTQAQGENGANVLTF
TGCGCCAGCAGAACAACCCAAGCCCAGGGGGAGAATGGGGCCAACGTCCTGACTTTC
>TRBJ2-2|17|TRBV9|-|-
CASSVEWGRPNTGELFF
TGTGCCAGCAGCGTAGAGTGGGGCAGACCGAACACCGGGGAGCTGTTTTTT
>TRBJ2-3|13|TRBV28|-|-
CASRPTVADTQYF
TGTGCCAGCAGGCCCACGGTGGCAGATACGCAGTATTTT
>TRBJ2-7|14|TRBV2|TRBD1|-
CANKGQGASYEQYF
TGTGCCAACAAGGGACAGGGCGCCTCCTACGAGCAGTACTTC
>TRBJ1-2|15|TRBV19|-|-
CASSIRTTGHYGYTF
TGTGCCAGTAGTATTCGGACGACCGGTCACTATGGCTACACCTTC
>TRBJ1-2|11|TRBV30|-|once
CAWTENYGYTF
TGTGCCTGGACCGAAAACTATGGCTACACCTTC
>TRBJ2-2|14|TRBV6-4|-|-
CASSGQENTGELFF
TGTGCCAGCAGTGGTCAGGAGAACACCGGGGAGCTGTTTTTT
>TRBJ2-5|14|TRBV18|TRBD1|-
CASSPRTGWETQYF
TGTGCCAGCTCACCGCGGACAGGTTGGGAGACCCAGTACTTC
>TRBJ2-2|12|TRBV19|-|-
CASSPRTGELFF
TGTGCCAGTAGTCCCCGTACCGGGGAGCTGTTTTTT
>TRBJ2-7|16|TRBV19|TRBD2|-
CASSKVSGRYSYEQYF
TGTGCCAGTAGTAAGGTTAGCGGGAGATACTCCTACGAGCAGTACTTC
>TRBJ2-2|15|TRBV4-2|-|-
CASSGGLPNTGELFF
TGTGCCAGCAGTGGGGGACTCCCGAACACCGGGGAGCTGTTTTTT
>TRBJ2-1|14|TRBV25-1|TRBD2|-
CASRSGGSYNEQFF
TGTGCCAGCCGTAGCGGGGGCTCCTACAATGAGCAGTTCTTC
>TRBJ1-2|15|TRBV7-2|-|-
CASSLVVGKDYGYTF
TGTGCCAGCAGCTTAGTTGTGGGGAAGGACTATGGCTACACCTTC
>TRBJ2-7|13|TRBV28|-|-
CASSPPKAPEQYF
TGTGCCAGCAGTCCCCCGAAAGCCCCCGAGCAGTACTTC
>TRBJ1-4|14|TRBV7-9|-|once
CASSAPGAYEKLFF
TGTGCCAGCAGCGCCCCGGGGGCGTACGAAAAACTGTTTTTT
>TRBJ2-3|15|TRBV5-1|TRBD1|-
CASSQGGASTDTQYF
TGCGCCAGCAGCCAAGGGGGCGCGAGTACAGATACGCAGTATTTT
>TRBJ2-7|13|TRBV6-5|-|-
CASSYRQGWEQYF
TGTGCCAGCAGTTACCGGCAGGGATGGGAGCAGTACTTC
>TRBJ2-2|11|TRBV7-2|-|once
CASSSRGELFF
TGTGCCAGCAGCTCCAGGGGGGAGCTGTTTTTT
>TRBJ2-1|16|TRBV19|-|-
CASSIVGGPSYNEQFF
TGTGCCAGTAGTATAGTTGGGGGGCCTTCCTACAATGAGCAGTTCTTC
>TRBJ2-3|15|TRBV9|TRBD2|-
CASSVAWRGTDTQYF
TGTGCCAGCAGCGTAGCTTGGCGGGGGACAGATACGCAGTATTTT
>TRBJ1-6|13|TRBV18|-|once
CASSPTSSSPLHF
TGTGCCAGCTCACCCACAAGTTCGTCACCCCTCCACTTT
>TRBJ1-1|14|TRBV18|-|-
CASSPRPKDTEAFF
TGTGCCAGCTCACCACGGCCAAAGGACACTGAAGCTTTCTTT
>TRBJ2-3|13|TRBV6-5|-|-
CASSYPGTPTRYF
TGTGCCAGCAGTTACCCCGGGACGCCTACGCGGTATTTT